A single sample is the source of the 10 T cell receptor beta chains below, sequenced in a study of circulating tumor DNA in untreated peripheral T-cell lymphoma. Sequencing was performed with immunoSEQ multiplex PCR; in TCRdb, only in-frame clones are kept and a portion is missing. This table has 5,000 to 7,000 clones, 60% to 80% appearing once. The sample taken for sequencing was tumor tissue. The origin of the receptors is a human donor with peripheral T-cell lymphoma.

This clone was seen more than once but under ten times. DNA of the CDR3: TGTGCCAGCAGCTTAGTAGTGGGACGAGCTGAAGCTTTCTTT. It translates to CASSLVVGRAEAFF. The rearrangement joins TRBV11-3 to TRBJ1-1; D might be TRBD1 (5 bases). Germline V CDR1 and CDR2: SGHNT, YENEEA. The CDR3 is 14 residues long. The V gene lost 1 base and the J gene lost 6 bases, with 12 bases spanning the gap.

The J gene is TRBJ2-1, the V gene TRBV19; a weak D match, TRBD1 (6 bases). There are 15 residues in the CDR3. The V gene lost 3 bases and the J gene lost 4 bases, with 13 bases spanning the gap. CDR1 and CDR2 from the germline V gene are LNHDA and SQIVND (reference sequence). The CDR3 DNA reads TGTGCCAGTAGTATTCTTCGGACAGCTTACAATGAGCAGTTCTTC. Translating gives CASSILRTAYNEQFF.

The V gene is TRBV6-8, the J gene TRBJ1-5; no definite D call. This CDR3 is built from 14 residues. V was clipped by 2 bases and J by 0 bases, with 5 bases between them. Germline loops: CDR1 MNHGY, CDR2 SAAAGT. In DNA, the CDR3 is TGTGCCAGCAGTTACAGGGATAGCAATCAGCCCCAGCATTTT. It yields the protein CASSYRDSNQPQHF.

The chain recombines TRBV19 with TRBJ1-6, with TRBD1 matching over 7 bases. This CDR3 is 14 amino acids long. Per germline, CDR1 LNHDA and CDR2 SQIVND (reference sequence). The V segment lost 6 bases and the J segment 4 bases; nucleotides outside the gene matches: 3. CDR3: CASRGTVYNSPLHF. DNA for the CDR3: TGTGCCAGTAGGGGGACAGTTTATAATTCACCCCTCCACTTT. Full variable domain (remainder filled in from reference TRBV19 and TRBJ1-6): DGGITQSPKYLFRKEGQNVTLSCEQNLNHDAMYWYRQDPGQGLRLIYYSQIVNDFQKGDIAEGYSVSREKKESFPLTVTSAQKNPTAFYLCASRGTVYNSPLHFGNGTRLTVT.

The chain recombines TRBV5-1 with TRBJ1-5, with 10 bases fitting TRBD1. This CDR3 has 16 residues. V lost 4 bases, J lost 6 bases, and 10 bases stayed unmatched. The germline V gene encodes CDR1 SGHRS and CDR2 YFSETQ. The CDR3 sequence is CASSPRVGQGPQPQHF. CDR3 DNA sequence: TGCGCCAGCAGCCCGAGAGTGGGACAGGGGCCTCAGCCCCAGCATTTT.

The CDR3 loop is CASSMGGSRETQYF. CDR3 bases: TGTGCCAGTAGTATGGGCGGCTCAAGAGAGACCCAGTACTTC. The chain joins TRBV19 to TRBJ2-5, with D unclear. The V and J ends lost 3 bases and 4 bases respectively, with 12 bases between them. CDR1 is LNHDA, CDR2 SQIVND, per germline (reference sequence). CDR3 length equals 14 residues.

This clone was counted only a few times. The chain couples TRBV5-1 to TRBJ2-3; D is unresolved. CDR3 length: 15 amino acids. The germline CDR1 and CDR2 sequences are SGHRS and YFSETQ. The germline V and J ends were trimmed by 0 bases and 2 bases, with 10 bases remaining between them. For the CDR3, the DNA is TGCGCCAGCAGCTTGGAGAAGGGTGACACAGATACGCAGTATTTT. Translation: CASSLEKGDTDTQYF.

The chain has TRBV11-3 and TRBJ1-2; 8 nucleotides agree with TRBD1. The CDR3 sequence is 15 residues long. V trimming: 5 bases; J trimming: 6 bases; junction bases outside the gene matches: 11. Per germline, CDR1 SGHNT and CDR2 YENEEA. CDR3 in DNA: TGTGCCAGCAGCAAAGACAGGGGCCCTAGGGATGGCTACACCTTC. Encoded protein: CASSKDRGPRDGYTF.

The rearrangement uses TRBV6-8 and TRBJ2-1; perhaps TRBD1 as D (5 bases). V lost 5 bases and J 1 base, leaving 12 bases between the germline ends. Germline V gene sequence: CDR1 MNHGY, CDR2 SAAAGT. The CDR3 sequence is 15 residues long. CDR3 protein: CASSGQAGSYNEQFF. The CDR3 nucleotides read TGTGCCAGCAGTGGGCAGGCAGGGTCCTACAATGAGCAGTTCTTC.

V gene TRBV10-2 combines with J gene TRBJ1-2; D is unclear. CDR3 length equals 14 residues. The V end lost 0 bases, the J end lost 2 bases, and 7 bases lay between the germline ends. The germline CDR1 and CDR2 sequences are WSHSY and SAAADI. The CDR3 loop reads CASSESTANYGYTF. CDR3 DNA sequence: TGCGCCAGCAGTGAGTCAACAGCAAACTATGGCTACACCTTC.